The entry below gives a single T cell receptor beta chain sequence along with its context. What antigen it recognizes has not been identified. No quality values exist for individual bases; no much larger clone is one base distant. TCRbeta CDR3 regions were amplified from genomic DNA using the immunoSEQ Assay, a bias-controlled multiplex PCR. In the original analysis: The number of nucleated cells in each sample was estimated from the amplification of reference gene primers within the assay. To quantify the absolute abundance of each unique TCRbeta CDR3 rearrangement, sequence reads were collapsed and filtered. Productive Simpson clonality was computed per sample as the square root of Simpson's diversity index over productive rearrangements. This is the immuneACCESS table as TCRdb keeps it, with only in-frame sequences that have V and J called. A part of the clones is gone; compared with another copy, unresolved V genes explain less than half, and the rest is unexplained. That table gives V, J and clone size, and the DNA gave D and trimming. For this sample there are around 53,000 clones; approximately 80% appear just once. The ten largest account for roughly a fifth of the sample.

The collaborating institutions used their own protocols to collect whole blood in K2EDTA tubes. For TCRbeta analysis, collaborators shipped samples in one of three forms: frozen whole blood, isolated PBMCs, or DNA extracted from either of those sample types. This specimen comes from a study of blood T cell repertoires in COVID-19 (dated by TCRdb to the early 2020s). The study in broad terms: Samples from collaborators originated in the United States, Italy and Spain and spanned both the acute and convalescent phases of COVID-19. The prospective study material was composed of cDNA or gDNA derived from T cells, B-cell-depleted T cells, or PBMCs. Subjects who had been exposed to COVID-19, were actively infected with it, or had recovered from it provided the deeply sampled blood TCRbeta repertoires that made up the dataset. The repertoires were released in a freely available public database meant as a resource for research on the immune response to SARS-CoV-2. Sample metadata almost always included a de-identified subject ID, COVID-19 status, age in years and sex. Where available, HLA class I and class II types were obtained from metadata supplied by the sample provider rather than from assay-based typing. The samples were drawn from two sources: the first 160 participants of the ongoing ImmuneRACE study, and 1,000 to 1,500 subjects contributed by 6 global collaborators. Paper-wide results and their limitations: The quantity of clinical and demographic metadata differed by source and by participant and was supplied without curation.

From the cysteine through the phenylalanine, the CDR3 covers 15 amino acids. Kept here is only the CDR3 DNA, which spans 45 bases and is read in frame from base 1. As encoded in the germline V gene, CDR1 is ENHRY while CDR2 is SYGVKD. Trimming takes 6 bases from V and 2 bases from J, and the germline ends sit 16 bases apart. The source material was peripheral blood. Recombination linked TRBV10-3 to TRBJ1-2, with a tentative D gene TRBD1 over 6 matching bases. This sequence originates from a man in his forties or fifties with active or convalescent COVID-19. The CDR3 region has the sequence CAIRAGQQENYGYTF. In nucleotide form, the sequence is TGTGCCATCAGAGCTGGACAGCAAGAAAACTATGGCTACACCTTC.